This T cell receptor (beta chain) was found in a study of T cells in Graves' hyperthyroidism and ophthalmopathy. This clonotype was found a few times. Orbital computed tomography and thyroid ultrasound, together with serum TRAb and thyroxine and clinical symptoms, were used for diagnoses. CDR1 and CDR2 (germline): MNHEY, SVGAGI. CDR3 length equals 14 residues. The V end lost 5 bases, the J end lost 3 bases, and 13 bases lay between the germline ends. TCR beta CDR3 regions were amplified from RNA. During a first-round RT-PCR of the TCR CDR3, the HTBI primer set was used. TCRdb analysed the multiplex PCR reads with MiXCR anew, one entry per CDR3 protein. The data contain hundreds of thousands of distinct CDR3 sequences, about a third of them seen just once; the ten biggest clones take up around a third.

Sequencing was performed on blood. The chain recombines TRBV6-5 with TRBJ1-2; D gene uncertain. The sequence came from a woman between 40 and 55 years old with Graves' hyperthyroidism. As DNA, the CDR3 is TGTGCCAGCAGTGAAGCGCTATGGGACTATGGCTACACCTTC. This translates into CASSEALWDYGYTF.